This TCR beta chain was found in a study of Graves' ophthalmopathy and Graves' hyperthyroidism. V gave up 5 bases and J gave up 1 base; unmatched junction bases: 8. CDR1 is LNHDA, CDR2 SQIVND, per germline (reference sequence). The CDR3 contains 17 residues. The study, taken as a whole, reports: The blood repertoire also included most expanded thyroid clonotypes above 0.001 frequency. The model forecast ophthalmopathy progression, reaching roughly 71% sensitivity and around 72% specificity.

Other autoimmune diseases, uncontrolled infections, pregnancy and lactation each led to patient exclusion. The diagnostic workup employed clinical symptoms, serum thyroxine, TRAb, thyroid ultrasound and orbital computed tomography. RNA served as the template for amplifying TCR beta CDR3 regions. The first round was an RT-PCR with HTBI primers, and the second round was a multiplex PCR. TCRdb ran MiXCR on the multiplex PCR reads and lists one entry per CDR3 protein. The sample carries roughly 1.1 million distinct CDR3 sequences, roughly two fifths recorded once. As to this clonotype: Its matching antigen is unknown.

Material for sequencing was peripheral blood or thyroid tissue (not recorded which). The sequence came from an adult man with Graves' hyperthyroidism. V gene TRBV19 combines with J gene TRBJ1-5; TRBD1 matches 10 bases. CDR3 in DNA: TGTGCCAGTAGTCCCCGGACAGGGGGAGGGAGCAATCAGCCCCAGCATTTT. Translation gives CASSPRTGGGSNQPQHF.